Each of the 19 T cell receptor beta chains below was sequenced from the same sample in a study of blood T cell repertoires in COVID-19. Clones were read by immunoSEQ multiplex PCR, and TCRdb kept only the in-frame ones, dropping some. The table includes about 190,000 clones, roughly 82% detected once. The sequenced sample consisted of peripheral blood. All receptors derive from a woman in her twenties or thirties with acute or convalescent COVID-19.

V usage is TRBV25-1 and J usage is TRBJ2-7; D may be TRBD1 (6 bases). The CDR3 consists of 13 residues. Germline values: CDR1 MGHDK, CDR2 SYGVNS. Trimming removed 6 bases from V and 4 bases from J, with 13 bases in between. Written as DNA, the CDR3 is TGTGCCAGCAGAGGACAGACAGCGTACGAGCAGTACTTC. It encodes CASRGQTAYEQYF.

The chain combines TRBV21-1 with TRBJ1-6; the D call TRBD1 from the table was never checked on the DNA. TRBV21-1 is tagged as a pseudogene. The CDR3 runs to 15 residues. The CDR3 bases are TGTGCCAGCCCCCAAACAGGGTGCGTGGATTCACCCCTCCACTTT. This gives the protein CASPQTGCVDSPLHF.

The chain recombines TRBV27 with TRBJ2-7, with 9 nucleotides matching TRBD2. Germline V gene data show CDR1 as MNHEY and CDR2 as SMNVEV (reference sequence). The CDR3 has 15 residues. Trimming removed 2 bases from V and 4 bases from J; junction bases left unmatched: 6. CDR3 DNA sequence: TGTGCCAGCAGTTTAGGGGCGGGAGGGCCGTACGAGCAGTACTTC. Translated: CASSLGAGGPYEQYF.

This clone was detected once. This rearrangement joins TRBV14 to TRBJ1-1, with D hard to call. This CDR3 is 15 amino acids long. Looked up from germline, CDR1 is SGHDN and CDR2 is FVKESK. Trimming took off 4 bases at V and 11 bases at J, with 23 bases between the two ends. The CDR3 loop reads CASSPWSTVTLGAFF. CDR3 DNA sequence: TGTGCCAGCAGCCCTTGGTCCACAGTAACCTTGGGCGCTTTCTTT.

The chain is built from TRBV5-1 and TRBJ1-4, with 9 nucleotides matching TRBD1. The V segment lost 4 bases and the J segment 6 bases; nucleotides outside the gene matches: 4. This CDR3 contains 14 residues. Germline V CDR1 and CDR2: SGHRS, YFSETQ. CDR3 region: CASSMTGGDEKLFF. The CDR3 coding sequence is TGCGCCAGCAGCATGACAGGGGGGGATGAAAAACTGTTTTTT.

This chain links TRBV7-2 with TRBJ2-3; 11 bases line up with TRBD2. The V segment lost 5 bases and the J segment 1 base; nucleotides outside the gene matches: 2. Germline CDR1 reads SGHTA; CDR2 reads FQGNSA. The CDR3 is 15 amino acids. The CDR3 here is CASSVGLAGTDTQYF. In DNA form, the CDR3 reads TGTGCCAGCAGCGTGGGACTAGCGGGCACAGATACGCAGTATTTT.

The rearrangement joins TRBV10-3 to TRBJ1-1, with a possible D match to TRBD1 (6 bases). V lost 3 bases and J lost 4, with 15 bases in between. Germline values: CDR1 ENHRY, CDR2 SYGVKD. This CDR3 region has 15 residues. CDR3 amino acids: CAISDGGAGATEAFF. The CDR3 bases are TGTGCCATCAGTGACGGTGGGGCAGGGGCCACTGAAGCTTTCTTT.

The V gene is TRBV12-2, the J gene TRBJ2-1; TRBD2 reflects the table's D call only, with no check against the DNA. TRBV12-2 corresponds to a pseudogene. The CDR3 covers 15 residues. The CDR3 sequence: CASRRKGLAHNEQFF. CDR3 bases: TGTGCAAGTCGCCGCAAAGGACTAGCCCACAATGAGCAGTTCTTC.

This sequence joins TRBV27 and TRBJ1-5, with D possibly being TRBD1 (5 bases). CDR1 is MNHEY, CDR2 SMNVEV, per germline (reference sequence). The germline V and J ends were trimmed by 2 bases and 3 bases, with 11 bases remaining between them. The CDR3 consists of 15 residues. The CDR3 here is CASSLGPGPNQPQHF. In nucleotides, the CDR3 is TGTGCCAGCAGTTTAGGGCCAGGGCCCAATCAGCCCCAGCATTTT.

This rearrangement joins TRBV23-1 to TRBJ1-1, with 10 bases that match TRBD1. TRBV23-1 is identified as an open reading frame with a role that is uncertain. The J segment lost 10 bases and the V segment lost 5 bases, leaving 4 bases of the junction unmatched. The CDR3 consists of 12 residues. The CDR3 here is CASSSTGGRAFF. The CDR3 nucleotides read TGCGCCAGCAGTTCGACAGGGGGCCGAGCTTTCTTT.

This chain links TRBV7-8 with TRBJ2-1; D ambiguous. Germline V lookup: CDR1 SGHVS, CDR2 FQNEAQ. V was trimmed by 5 bases and J by 5 bases, leaving 10 bases between them. The CDR3 has 13 amino acids. CDR3 amino acids: CASSQNNDNEQFF. CDR3 nucleotide sequence: TGTGCCAGCAGCCAAAACAACGACAATGAGCAGTTCTTC.

The chain has TRBV30 and TRBJ2-2; D not certain. CDR3 size: 13 residues. Per germline, CDR1 GTSNPN and CDR2 SVGIG (reference sequence). V lost 2 bases and J lost 6, with 10 bases in between. In DNA, the CDR3 is TGTGCCTGGAGTCGTATGGGCGCCGGGGAGCTGTTTTTT. Residues: CAWSRMGAGELFF.

The J gene is TRBJ2-2, the V gene TRBV2; possible D gene TRBD2, 5 bases. Trimming removed 6 bases at V and 1 base at J, with 12 bases between. This CDR3 has 15 amino acids. The V gene's germline CDR1 is SNHLY and CDR2 FYNNEI. The CDR3 sequence is CASRRTAQNTGELFF. CDR3 bases: TGTGCCAGCAGGAGGACTGCCCAGAACACCGGGGAGCTGTTTTTT.

This chain joins TRBV12-3 or TRBV12-4 and TRBJ1-2; the D is unclear. This CDR3 has 13 amino acids. V gave up 6 bases and J gave up 0 bases, with 8 bases separating them. Here the CDR3 reads CASRSAANYGYTF. CDR3 nucleotides: TGTGCCAGCAGGTCGGCGGCTAACTATGGCTACACCTTC.

The rearrangement uses TRBV7-2 and TRBJ1-5, with TRBD1 identical over 9 bases. Per the germline V gene, CDR1 is SGHTA and CDR2 is FQGNSA. This CDR3 comprises 15 residues. The V and J ends lost 0 bases and 9 bases, in that order; junction bases with no gene match: 6. Here the CDR3 reads CASSLATGGGLPQHF. The CDR3 region has the DNA TGTGCCAGCAGCTTAGCGACAGGGGGAGGTTTGCCCCAGCATTTT.

The gene calls are TRBV7-6 and TRBJ1-1; the D gene is possibly TRBD1 (6 bases). The length of the CDR3 is 15 residues. Deletions cut 5 bases from V and 2 bases from J, with 15 bases between. Germline CDR1 reads SGHVS; CDR2 reads FNYEAQ. The CDR3 reads CASSRGAGLNTEAFF. The CDR3 DNA reads as TGTGCCAGCAGCCGGGGGGCAGGACTTAACACTGAAGCTTTCTTT.

The chain employs TRBV4-3 and TRBJ1-4, with D hard to call. Trimming pared 1 base from V and 0 bases from J, leaving 18 bases between. In germline, CDR1 is LGHNA, CDR2 YSLEER. This CDR3 region has 19 residues. CDR3 loop: CASSQGYLAGSSTNEKLFF. CDR3 sequence (DNA): TGCGCCAGCAGCCAAGGGTATCTGGCAGGTTCCTCAACTAATGAAAAACTGTTTTTT.

The chain recombines TRBV30 with TRBJ1-3; 10 bases line up with TRBD1. Germline loops: CDR1 GTSNPN, CDR2 SVGIG (reference sequence). The CDR3 length is 15 residues. With V trimmed by 4 bases and J by 2 bases, 5 bases remained unmatched. CDR3 nucleotides: TGTGCCTGGACCCTCGGGACAGGGGCTGGAAACACCATATATTTT. Its translation: CAWTLGTGAGNTIYF.

The V and J genes are TRBV4-3 and TRBJ2-6; TRBD1 aligns across 7 bases. The CDR3 consists of 20 residues. The germline CDR1 and CDR2 sequences are LGHNA and YSLEER. The J segment lost 3 bases and the V segment lost 3 bases, leaving 17 bases of the junction unmatched. CDR3 DNA sequence: TGCGCCAGCAGCCACGTATCAGGATTAACAGGGGTCGGTGGGGCCAACGTCCTGACTTTC. It is translated as CASSHVSGLTGVGGANVLTF.